This TCR beta chain was retrieved from a study of T-cell reconstitution after alpha-beta-depleted transplantation in children. Preparation of the TCRbeta library was carried out with unique molecular identifiers. TCRdb reprocessed the PCR reads with MiXCR, giving one entry per CDR3 protein. The table records about 460,000 distinct CDR3 sequences, under 15% of them present only once. This CDR3 is 13 amino acids long. Germline CDR1 reads SQVTM; CDR2 reads ANQGSEA. Trimming stripped 6 bases from V and 3 bases from J, with 15 bases between. This clonotype turned up a few times. The source was PBMCs from the stem cell graft donor, collected from the stem cell graft. The V call is TRBV29-1, the J call TRBJ2-7, with D unresolved. The receptor was derived from a human donor who donated a stem cell graft to a child with combined immunodeficiency. The DNA of the CDR3 is TGCAGCGTCCAAACCGTGGGGAACTACGAGCAGTACTTC. It is translated as CSVQTVGNYEQYF.